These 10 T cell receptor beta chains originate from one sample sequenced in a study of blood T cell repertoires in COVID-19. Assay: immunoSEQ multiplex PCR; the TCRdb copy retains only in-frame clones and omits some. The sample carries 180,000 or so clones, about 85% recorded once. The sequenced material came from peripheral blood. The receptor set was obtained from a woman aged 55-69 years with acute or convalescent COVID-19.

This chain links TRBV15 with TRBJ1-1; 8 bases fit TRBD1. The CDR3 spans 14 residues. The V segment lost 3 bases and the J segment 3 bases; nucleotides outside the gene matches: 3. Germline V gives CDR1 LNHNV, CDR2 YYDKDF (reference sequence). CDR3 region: CATSRGQVDTEAFF. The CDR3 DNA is TGTGCCACCAGCAGGGGACAGGTAGACACTGAAGCTTTCTTT.

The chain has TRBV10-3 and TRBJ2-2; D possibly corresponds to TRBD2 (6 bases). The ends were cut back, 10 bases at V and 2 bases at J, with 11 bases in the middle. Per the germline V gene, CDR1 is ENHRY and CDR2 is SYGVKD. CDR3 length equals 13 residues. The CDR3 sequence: CATSSVNTGELFF. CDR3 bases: TGTGCCACATCTAGCGTAAACACCGGGGAGCTGTTTTTT.

CDR3 sequence reads: CATSDSRRQGLEGYTF. The CDR3 bases are TGTGCCACCAGTGATTCCCGAAGACAGGGGTTAGAAGGCTACACCTTC. The gene calls are TRBV24-1 and TRBJ1-2; 8 nucleotides agree with TRBD1. This CDR3 is 16 amino acids long. Germline trimming cut 2 bases from V and 8 bases from J; bases unmatched to any gene: 12. The germline V gene encodes CDR1 KGHDR and CDR2 SFDVKD.

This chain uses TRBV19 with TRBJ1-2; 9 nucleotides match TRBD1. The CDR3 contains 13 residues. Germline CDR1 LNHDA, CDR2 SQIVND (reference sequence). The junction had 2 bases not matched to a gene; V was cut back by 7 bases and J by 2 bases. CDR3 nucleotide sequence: TGTGCCAGTATAGGGACAGGGAACTATGGCTACACCTTC. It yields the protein CASIGTGNYGYTF.

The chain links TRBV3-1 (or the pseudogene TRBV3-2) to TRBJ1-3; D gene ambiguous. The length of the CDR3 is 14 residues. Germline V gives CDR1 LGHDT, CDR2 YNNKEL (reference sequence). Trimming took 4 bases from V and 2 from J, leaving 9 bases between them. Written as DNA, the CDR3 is TGTGCCAGCAGCCGGGCGTCAGCTGGAAACACCATATATTTT. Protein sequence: CASSRASAGNTIYF.

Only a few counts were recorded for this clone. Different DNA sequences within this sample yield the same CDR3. CDR3 loop: CASSFRQGRNTEAFF. The CDR3 coding sequence is TGTGCCAGTAGTTTCCGACAGGGGAGGAACACTGAAGCTTTCTTT. The rearrangement joins TRBV19 to TRBJ1-1; 8 bases align to TRBD1. The V gene's germline CDR1 is LNHDA and CDR2 SQIVND (reference sequence). The V gene end was trimmed by 5 bases and the J gene end by 1 base; junction bases not matched to a gene: 6. The CDR3 contains 15 residues.

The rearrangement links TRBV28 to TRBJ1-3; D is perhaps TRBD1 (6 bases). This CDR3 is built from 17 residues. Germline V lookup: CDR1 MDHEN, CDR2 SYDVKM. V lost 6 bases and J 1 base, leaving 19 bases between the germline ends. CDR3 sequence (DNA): TGTGCCAGCAGCCCCAACACAGGGATAAGATCTGGAAACACCATATATTTT. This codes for CASSPNTGIRSGNTIYF.

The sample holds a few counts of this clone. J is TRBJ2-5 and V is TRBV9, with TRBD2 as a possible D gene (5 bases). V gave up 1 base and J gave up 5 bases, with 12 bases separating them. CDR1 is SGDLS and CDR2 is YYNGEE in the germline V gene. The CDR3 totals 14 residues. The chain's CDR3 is CASSVTSSFETQYF. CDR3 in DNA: TGTGCCAGCAGCGTAACGTCTAGCTTTGAGACCCAGTACTTC.

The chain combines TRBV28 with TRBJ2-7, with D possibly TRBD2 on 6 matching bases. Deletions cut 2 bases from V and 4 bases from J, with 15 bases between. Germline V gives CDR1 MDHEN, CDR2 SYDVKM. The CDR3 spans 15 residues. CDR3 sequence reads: CASSLGGGPKYEQYF. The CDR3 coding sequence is TGTGCCAGCAGTTTAGGGGGAGGCCCGAAATACGAGCAGTACTTC. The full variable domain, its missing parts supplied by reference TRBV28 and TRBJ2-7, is DVKVTQSSRYLVKRTGEKVFLECVQDMDHENMFWYRQDPGLGLRLIYFSYDVKMKEKGDIPEGYSVSREKKERFSLILESASTNQTSMYLCASSLGGGPKYEQYFGPGTRLTVT.

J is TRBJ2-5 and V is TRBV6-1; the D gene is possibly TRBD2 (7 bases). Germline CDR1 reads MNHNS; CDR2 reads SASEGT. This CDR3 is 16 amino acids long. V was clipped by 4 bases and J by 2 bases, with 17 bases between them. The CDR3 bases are TGTGCCAGCAGTGGTAGAAAGGGGGGGCTACAAGAGACCCAGTACTTC. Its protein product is CASSGRKGGLQETQYF.